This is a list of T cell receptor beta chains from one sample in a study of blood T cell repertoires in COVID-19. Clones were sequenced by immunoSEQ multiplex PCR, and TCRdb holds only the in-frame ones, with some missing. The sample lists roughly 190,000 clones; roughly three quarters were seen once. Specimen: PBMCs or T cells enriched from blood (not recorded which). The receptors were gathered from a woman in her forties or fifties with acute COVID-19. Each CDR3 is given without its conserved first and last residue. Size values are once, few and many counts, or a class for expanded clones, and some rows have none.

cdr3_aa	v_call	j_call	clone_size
ASSTQDGYT	TRBV5-1	TRBJ1-2	few
ASSLKVVAATQETQY	TRBV7-2	TRBJ2-5	few
ASLPGTTTEAF	TRBV28	TRBJ1-1	.
ASSQGSMTARDNSPLH	TRBV4-3	TRBJ1-6	.
ASSVRVGSNSPLH	TRBV10-2	TRBJ1-6	.
ASSFGLAGVNQETQY	TRBV5-1	TRBJ2-5	.
ASSLAMGAGNTIY	TRBV5-8	TRBJ1-3	few
ASSLKGVIGGYT	TRBV5-4	TRBJ1-2	.
ASSIFRTGSAVQPQH	TRBV7-9	TRBJ1-5	.
ATTDRGPSSSGNTIY	TRBV19	TRBJ1-3	.
ASSRSQDRHGYT	TRBV4-1	TRBJ1-2	.
AWKGGLGEKLF	TRBV30	TRBJ1-4	few
ASSFASGGADTQY	TRBV7-9	TRBJ2-3	.
ASSSLQGTSGNTIY	TRBV5-1	TRBJ1-3	.
ASSRRIGGGQETQY	TRBV7-6	TRBJ2-5	.
ASSSLGFGSDGYT	TRBV5-1	TRBJ1-2	.
ASSPADRGNYGYT	TRBV5-1	TRBJ1-2	.
ASSLGRGTSNTGELF	TRBV11-2	TRBJ2-2	.
ASSRGTGANVLT	TRBV2	TRBJ2-6	.
ASSPEGGAKETQY	TRBV18	TRBJ2-5	once
ASSEDIGGGAEAF	TRBV6-1	TRBJ1-1	.
ASSPWTAGQPQH	TRBV19	TRBJ1-5	.
ASSQGLAGANEQF	TRBV3-1/TRBV3-2	TRBJ2-1	.
ASSSGTSGGRSELF	TRBV5-1	TRBJ2-2	.
ASSLGTSNQPQH	TRBV7-2	TRBJ1-5	.
ASSSPGSTGELF	TRBV5-5	TRBJ2-2	.
ASRDSTNEKLF	TRBV12-3/TRBV12-4	TRBJ1-4	.
ASSTRGLAGGPQDTQY	TRBV7-2	TRBJ2-3	many
ATSDTLLGANEQF	TRBV24-1	TRBJ2-1	once
ASSLTGGETIY	TRBV12-3/TRBV12-4	TRBJ1-3	few
ASSFTGKNEKLF	TRBV5-1	TRBJ1-4	.
ASRLAGGLWDEQF	TRBV2	TRBJ2-1	.
ATSDDTSSGNTIY	TRBV24-1	TRBJ1-3	.
ASSPEGALLSGNTIY	TRBV3-1/TRBV3-2	TRBJ1-3	once
ASSPNLDRPETQY	TRBV18	TRBJ2-5	.
ASSDSSGGGTDTQY	TRBV6-4	TRBJ2-3	.
ASSPDGAGNQPQH	TRBV5-1	TRBJ1-5	.
AWSVSHRDGELF	TRBV30	TRBJ2-2	.
ASSLYRDRYNEQF	TRBV14	TRBJ2-1	.
ASSLTGRLMDSPLH	TRBV5-5	TRBJ1-6	.
ASSLAELTGAGTEAF	TRBV7-6	TRBJ1-1	.
ASSLVGSRNQPQH	TRBV5-8	TRBJ1-5	few
ASSTTSAGTDTQY	TRBV18	TRBJ2-3	few
ASSYPPRGEAF	TRBV6-5	TRBJ1-1	.
ASSAPGLDTEAF	TRBV9	TRBJ1-1	.
SVELKNTGGEQF	TRBV29-1	TRBJ2-1	.
SGGQTNTGELF	TRBV29-1	TRBJ2-2	.
ATRGDQETQY	TRBV13	TRBJ2-5	.
ASSLGTSGGQETQY	TRBV5-4	TRBJ2-5	.
ASRPPGQGVPVDGYT	TRBV23-1	TRBJ1-2	.
ASSRGDTEAF	TRBV5-4	TRBJ1-1	.
ASSQDDRAVNEQF	TRBV4-3	TRBJ2-1	few
ASSTSGTGDYGYT	TRBV19	TRBJ1-2	.
ASRRDYTTGELF	TRBV10-2	TRBJ2-2	.
ASSAVLAGGTNEQF	TRBV9	TRBJ2-1	.
ASSETSGSSGELF	TRBV2	TRBJ2-2	.
ASSFAGGAGLDTQY	TRBV27	TRBJ2-3	.